Sequencing of this TCR beta chain was carried out in a study of CD8+ T cells in alopecia areata. CDR1 is GTSNPN, CDR2 SVGIG, per germline (reference sequence). CDR3 size: 12 residues. The V gene lost 0 bases and the J gene lost 12 bases, with 12 bases spanning the gap. Extracted RNA was reverse transcribed, and the resulting cDNA served as sequencing template. TCRdb keeps only in-frame clones here, not all; method: immunoSEQ multiplex PCR. This sample has about 210,000 clones; 40% to 45% occur once, and the top ten carry around 2.5%. Treatment meaning: oral pan-JAK inhibitor, 5-10 mg twice daily. In alopecia areata patients, both lesional scalp punch biopsies and peripheral blood were collected.

The receptor comes from a human donor with alopecia areata. The chain carries TRBV30 and TRBJ2-1; D is possibly TRBD2 (5 bases). The starting material was CD4+ T cells sorted from blood, obtained around week 37, from a patient treated with tofacitinib. Here the CDR3 reads CAWSVRGFVQFF. Written as DNA, the CDR3 is TGTGCCTGGAGTGTACGAGGGTTTGTGCAGTTCTTC.